Below are 5 T cell receptor beta chains sequenced from a single sample in a study of early T cells in non-severe SARS-CoV-2 infection. TCRdb re-analysed the 5' RACE reads in MiXCR, keeping a single row per CDR3 protein. This sample has 70,000 to 95,000 distinct CDR3 sequences, with 14% to 15% found just once. The sequenced sample was whole blood. These receptors originate from an adult who was a healthcare worker with PCR-confirmed SARS-CoV-2 infection or an uninfected control (not recorded which).

The V call is TRBV11-2, the J call TRBJ1-2; 9 bases align to TRBD1. V shed 2 bases, J shed 0 bases, and the junction held 13 bases outside the gene matches. In germline, CDR1 is SGHAT, CDR2 FQNNGV. The CDR3 contains 19 residues. This chain's CDR3 is CASSLFPSRTGASNYGYTF. The CDR3 coding sequence is TGTGCCAGCAGCTTATTCCCGAGTCGGACAGGGGCTTCTAACTATGGCTACACCTTC.

The chain employs TRBV6-2 or TRBV6-3 and TRBJ2-1; D gene uncertain. The V and J ends lost 7 bases and 3 bases respectively, with 13 bases between them. CDR1 is MNHEY and CDR2 is SVGEGT in the germline V gene. This CDR3 is built from 14 residues. The CDR3 nucleotides read TGTGCCAGCACCCCAATTAAGGGCTACAATGAGCAGTTCTTC. Translated, it gives CASTPIKGYNEQFF.

The chain is built from TRBV2 and TRBJ2-1; no clear D. CDR1 SNHLY and CDR2 FYNNEI come from the germline V gene. This CDR3 spans 13 amino acids. V dropped 5 bases and J dropped 16 bases, with 21 bases sitting between them. The DNA for the CDR3 is TGTGCCAGCAGTCCTTACGGGCTCTATTCGCATTTCTTC. Its translation: CASSPYGLYSHFF.

The V and J genes are TRBV7-9 and TRBJ2-7; tentatively, D is TRBD2 (6 bases). Germline V gives CDR1 SEHNR, CDR2 FQNEAQ (reference sequence). The CDR3 has 13 residues. Trimming stripped 5 bases from V and 4 bases from J, with 12 bases between. In DNA, the CDR3 is TGTGCCAGCAGCCGGTGGGGGGATTACGAGCAGTACGTC. This gives the protein CASSRWGDYEQYV.

This clonotype has just a few counts. The chain uses TRBV4-2 and TRBJ2-5, with 11 nucleotides matching TRBD2. V dropped 0 bases and J dropped 5; count of bases not matched to a gene: 11. The V gene's germline CDR1 is LGHNA and CDR2 YNFKEQ. The CDR3 has 18 residues. CDR3 bases: TGTGCCAGCAGCCAAGACCCGATCTTAGCGGGGGGGCATGAGACCCAGTACTTC. Translating it yields CASSQDPILAGGHETQYF.